The clone carrying this T cell receptor beta chain was detected only a few times. Antigen unknown. From the reads, TCRdb called clonotypes with MiXCR, one entry per CDR3 protein. The data hold some 800,000 distinct CDR3 sequences, with around a third observed a single time. The sample is drawn from a study of T cell repertoires in cytomegalovirus infection. Study conclusions and caveats: In two of eight donors, the top clonotype was HLA-C-restricted CMV-specific.

The receptor comes from a human donor in good health (CMV status not recorded). Some clones in this sample may be carry-over from other donors' samples. Specimen: cultured CD8+ T cells from PBMCs, collected from culture after CMV antigen stimulation.

CDR3: CASSFGTVPGANVLTF. The CDR3 nucleotides are TGTGCCAGCAGCTTTGGGACCGTTCCTGGGGCCAACGTCCTGACTTTC. This chain uses TRBV5-6 with TRBJ2-6, with D perhaps TRBD1 or TRBD2 (5 bases each). Trimming left V 2 bases short and J 2 bases short, with 11 bases between. The CDR3 is 16 residues long. The V gene's germline CDR1 is SGHDT and CDR2 YYEEEE.